These 28 T cell receptor beta chains were sequenced from one sample in a study of Ad26.COV2.S vaccination and SARS-CoV-2 variants. Treatment meaning: around 19 received Ad26.COV2.S at low or high dose, single or two shots; a few received placebo; per-sample allocation not given. The study sampled participants on day 63 after the first vaccine or placebo injection. The data were produced by immunoSEQ multiplex PCR, yet TCRdb's version contains in-frame clones alone and is incomplete. The table includes over 400,000 clones, around 92% detected once. The input for sequencing was peripheral blood, taken in a trial of Ad26.COV2.S vaccine versus placebo. The receptors here all came from a person between 18 and 60 years old who received the Ad26.COV2.S COVID-19 vaccine or a placebo.

This chain joins TRBV20-1 and TRBJ2-1; TRBD2 aligns across 10 bases. The CDR3 spans 14 residues. Germline loops: CDR1 DFQATT, CDR2 SNEGSKA (reference sequence). J gave up 6 bases and V 3 bases, and 5 bases lay outside the gene matches. The CDR3 DNA sequence: TGCAGTGCTAGTCCTAGCGGGGGCCTCAATGAGCAGTTCTTC. Protein sequence: CSASPSGGLNEQFF.

The chain recombines TRBV10-2 with TRBJ2-7, with D unclear. Per the germline V gene, CDR1 is WSHSY and CDR2 is SAAADI. V dropped 2 bases and J dropped 3 bases, with 17 bases sitting between them. The CDR3 has 16 residues. Written as DNA, the CDR3 is TGCGCCAGCAGTGAGGTCCTCACAACTTACGTCTACGAGCAGTACTTC. This codes for CASSEVLTTYVYEQYF.

V usage is TRBV1 and J usage is TRBJ1-5. TRBV1 is noted as a pseudogene. This CDR3 comprises 20 residues. The CDR3 sequence: CTSSQEIRDRTFDSNQPQHF. For the CDR3, the DNA is TGCACCAGCAGCCAAGAGATTCGGGACCGAACTTTCGATAGCAATCAGCCCCAGCATTTT.

The V and J genes are TRBV7-9 and TRBJ2-7, with no clear D. The germline V and J ends were trimmed by 5 bases and 6 bases, with 20 bases remaining between them. Germline V gene sequence: CDR1 SEHNR, CDR2 FQNEAQ (reference sequence). CDR3 size: 15 residues. The CDR3 DNA is TGTGCCAGCAGCCAACTCCAGGCTACGGGCGGCGAGCAGTACTTC. It is translated as CASSQLQATGGEQYF.

The V gene is TRBV7-2, the J gene TRBJ2-7, with a weak D call TRBD1 (6 bases). Germline V gene lookup returns CDR1 SGHTA and CDR2 FQGNSA. With 5 bases removed from V and 3 bases from J, the gap between germline ends came to 20 bases. The CDR3 loop spans 16 amino acids. CDR3 amino acids: CASSIDTAPQGYEQYF. CDR3 DNA: TGTGCCAGCAGCATAGACACCGCCCCACAGGGCTACGAGCAGTACTTC.

This clone was seen once. The chain combines TRBV18 with TRBJ1-2; the match to TRBD1 covers 9 bases. The CDR3 is 15 amino acids. Germline lookup yields CDR1 KGHSH and CDR2 LQKENI. V was pared by 3 bases and J by 2 bases, with 4 bases of the junction left unmatched. The CDR3 region is CASSPRDRENYGYTF. Here the CDR3 DNA reads TGTGCCAGCTCACCCCGGGACAGGGAGAACTATGGCTACACCTTC.

About this clone itself: Within the sample, other DNA sequences also encode this same CDR3. The genes are TRBV11-2 and TRBJ1-2; 9 bases map to TRBD1. V dropped 2 bases and J dropped 2; count of bases not matched to a gene: 3. The germline V gene has CDR1 SGHAT and CDR2 FQNNGV. CDR3 size: 15 residues. CDR3 residues: CASSLITGGNYGYTF. The CDR3 nucleotides read TGTGCCAGCAGCTTAATCACAGGGGGCAACTATGGCTACACCTTC.

This chain connects TRBV7-4 to TRBJ2-5; perhaps TRBD1 as D (6 bases). Looked up from germline, CDR1 is SGHVT and CDR2 is SQSDAQ. This CDR3 comprises 19 residues. V was cut by 2 bases and J by 1 base, with 23 bases left in between. The CDR3 here is CASSLIVRLGAPFQETQYF. CDR3 coding DNA: TGTGCCAGCAGCTTAATAGTAAGGTTGGGGGCCCCTTTCCAAGAGACCCAGTACTTC. The complete variable domain, with remaining parts taken from reference TRBV7-4 and TRBJ2-5, reads GAGVSQSPRYKVAKRGRDVALRCDSISGHVTLYWYRQTLGQGSEVLTYSQSDAQRDKSGRPSGRFSAERPERSVSTLKIQRTEQGDSAVYLCASSLIVRLGAPFQETQYFGPGTRLLVL.

The rearrangement joins TRBV30 to TRBJ2-7; 12 bases are a match to TRBD1. The CDR3 has 15 residues. CDR1 is GTSNPN, CDR2 SVGIG, per germline (reference sequence). V was pared by 0 bases and J by 4 bases, with 4 bases of the junction left unmatched. CDR3 in DNA: TGTGCCTGGAGTGTACTGGGACAGGGGGCTTACGAGCAGTACTTC. Encoded protein: CAWSVLGQGAYEQYF.

The chain has TRBV5-8 and TRBJ2-7; D is ambiguous. The CDR3 is 11 amino acids. From germline, CDR1 is SGHTS and CDR2 YDEGEE. The V end was cut by 5 bases, the J end by 0 bases, with 3 bases between. CDR3 residues: CASRSSYEQYF. The CDR3 DNA sequence: TGTGCCAGCAGGAGCTCCTACGAGCAGTACTTC.

V usage is TRBV6-5 and J usage is TRBJ2-7; tentatively, D is TRBD1 or TRBD2 (5 bases each). Germline-derived CDR1 and CDR2 are MNHEY and SVGAGI. The CDR3 covers 14 residues. The V and J ends lost 6 bases and 3 bases respectively, with 15 bases between them. CDR3 DNA sequence: TGTGCCAGCAGCAGAATCGGGGCGTACTACGAGCAGTACTTC. Amino acids: CASSRIGAYYEQYF.

J is TRBJ2-3 and V is TRBV28; weak D call: TRBD2 (5 bases). Between the trimmed V and J ends, which lost 5 bases and 5 bases, there was a span of 14 bases. The CDR3 is 14 residues long. Looked up from germline, CDR1 is MDHEN and CDR2 is SYDVKM. In DNA, the CDR3 is TGTGCCAGCAGTCCCGCGGGCTGGATAGATACGCAGTATTTT. This gives the protein CASSPAGWIDTQYF.

The chain joins TRBV7-6 to TRBJ1-2; 7 nucleotides agree with TRBD1. The CDR3 spans 14 residues. The ends lost 6 bases at V and 2 bases at J; junction bases unmatched: 6. CDR1 and CDR2 from the germline V gene are SGHVS and FNYEAQ. The chain's CDR3 is CASSTGQRNYGYTF. CDR3 sequence (DNA): TGTGCCAGCAGTACGGGACAGCGGAACTATGGCTACACCTTC.

The CDR3 DNA follows: TGTGCCAGCAGTTACTCGACAGGGTTCGGAGTATCCTACGAGCAGTACTTC. As protein: CASSYSTGFGVSYEQYF. J is TRBJ2-7 and V is TRBV6-2 or TRBV6-3; TRBD1 matches 7 bases. CDR1 and CDR2 from the germline V gene are MNHEY and SVGEGT. The CDR3 covers 17 residues. The J segment lost 1 base and the V segment lost 0 bases, leaving 9 bases of the junction unmatched.

V usage is TRBV23-1 and J usage is TRBJ1-6; 7 nucleotides match TRBD1. TRBV23-1 belongs to the ORF category, with a function that is uncertain. Unmatched junction bases numbered 12, after V lost 4 bases and J lost 3 bases. The CDR3 length is 18 residues. CDR3 region: CASSLSPQGTNYNSPLHF. Written as DNA, the CDR3 is TGCGCCAGCAGTCTATCCCCACAGGGGACTAACTATAATTCACCCCTCCACTTT.

This clone was seen just once. The chain has TRBV5-4 and TRBJ1-1; TRBD1 aligns across 8 bases. V lost 3 bases to trimming and J lost 7 bases; unmatched junction nucleotides: 5. Germline V gene data show CDR1 as SGHNT and CDR2 as YYREEE (reference sequence). There are 13 residues in the CDR3. Here the CDR3 reads CASSSDRGLEAFF. DNA of the CDR3: TGTGCCAGCAGCTCCGACAGGGGCCTTGAAGCTTTCTTT.

The chain combines TRBV12-3 or TRBV12-4 with TRBJ1-2; TRBD1 matches at 8 bases. This CDR3 contains 13 residues. The J segment lost 7 bases and the V segment lost 7 bases, leaving 8 bases of the junction unmatched. Here the CDR3 DNA reads TGTGCCAGCAACACGCCTCAGGGGGCTGGCTACACCTTC. It encodes CASNTPQGAGYTF.

This clone was seen ten or more times. In DNA, the CDR3 is TGTGCCAGCAGTGAAAGGGTGGGGAATCAGCCCCAGCATTTT. It specifies CASSERVGNQPQHF. This rearrangement joins TRBV2 to TRBJ1-5; D is uncertain. CDR3 size: 14 residues. The germline V gene encodes CDR1 SNHLY and CDR2 FYNNEI. V lost 2 bases, J lost 4 bases, and 9 bases lay in between. The variable domain in full, completed from reference TRBV2 and TRBJ1-5, reads EPEVTQTPSHQVTQMGQEVILRCVPISNHLYFYWYRQILGQKVEFLVSFYNNEISEKSEIFDDQFSVERPDGSNFTLKIRSTKLEDSAMYFCASSERVGNQPQHFGDGTRLSIL.

With respect to this clone: Compared with germline, one end of the junction differs, possibly owing to a read error. The V and J genes are TRBV30 and TRBJ2-5; TRBD2 agrees at 11 bases. Germline V lookup: CDR1 GTSNPN, CDR2 SVGIG (reference sequence). The CDR3 runs to 13 residues. The CDR3 sequence: CAWSGPGLAAQDF. CDR3 DNA: TGTGCCTGGAGTGGACCGGGACTAGCGGCGCAAGACTTC.

The sample holds one count of this clone. V usage is TRBV5-1 and J usage is TRBJ1-4; D uncertain. The germline CDR1 and CDR2 sequences are SGHRS and YFSETQ. Trimming shortened V by 3 bases and J by 7 bases, and 19 bases separated the two germline ends. The CDR3 spans 16 residues. CDR3 sequence: CASSSYVGSSREKLFF. The CDR3 DNA is TGCGCCAGCAGCTCGTACGTGGGGTCGTCTCGTGAAAAACTGTTTTTT.

Only one count was recorded for this clone. V and J are TRBV28 and TRBJ2-7, with a tentative D call TRBD2 (5 bases). Germline lookup yields CDR1 MDHEN and CDR2 SYDVKM. This CDR3 is 13 amino acids long. The germline V and J ends were trimmed by 5 bases and 3 bases, with 11 bases remaining between them. The DNA of the CDR3 is TGTGCCAGCAGTCGACTCGGGATCTACGAGCAGTACTTC. As protein: CASSRLGIYEQYF.

V is TRBV7-2 and J is TRBJ1-5; tentative D call: TRBD1 (6 bases). Trimming took off 6 bases at V and 5 bases at J, with 20 bases between the two ends. The germline gives CDR1 SGHTA, CDR2 FQGNSA. This CDR3 contains 16 residues. CDR3 bases: TGTGCCAGCAGTCCCGCTCTAAACAGGGTTTATCAGCCCCAGCATTTT. It encodes CASSPALNRVYQPQHF.

The chain couples TRBV9 to TRBJ2-3; 8 nucleotides align to TRBD2. This CDR3 is built from 17 residues. Germline loops: CDR1 SGDLS, CDR2 YYNGEE. Germline trimming cut 0 bases from V and 3 bases from J; bases unmatched to any gene: 9. The CDR3 sequence: CASSVGAGGAGTDTQYF. CDR3 DNA sequence: TGTGCCAGCAGCGTAGGGGCCGGGGGGGCCGGAACAGATACGCAGTATTTT.

The V call is TRBV28, the J call TRBJ2-4; TRBD2 is a possible D gene (6 bases). Per germline, CDR1 MDHEN and CDR2 SYDVKM. CDR3 length: 18 residues. Trimming took 3 bases from V and 2 from J, leaving 20 bases between them. CDR3 sequence (DNA): TGTGCCAGCAGTTTTCTAGGCGGGGCGGGCATAACCAAAAACATTCAGTACTTC. This gives the protein CASSFLGGAGITKNIQYF. Combining the CDR3 with reference TRBV28 and TRBJ2-4 gives the whole variable domain DVKVTQSSRYLVKRTGEKVFLECVQDMDHENMFWYRQDPGLGLRLIYFSYDVKMKEKGDIPEGYSVSREKKERFSLILESASTNQTSMYLCASSFLGGAGITKNIQYFGAGTRLSVL.

This chain uses TRBV5-4 with TRBJ2-5, with TRBD2 identical over 10 bases. In germline, CDR1 is SGHNT, CDR2 YYREEE (reference sequence). Unmatched junction bases numbered 5, after V lost 0 bases and J lost 6 bases. This CDR3 is 15 amino acids long. CDR3 DNA sequence: TGTGCCAGCAGCTTGGGTAGCGGGGGGAGCCAGACCCAGTACTTC. Its translation: CASSLGSGGSQTQYF.

This clone showed up many times. V is TRBV3-1 (or the pseudogene TRBV3-2) and J is TRBJ2-1, with D tentatively TRBD1 (6 bases). The V end lost 2 bases, the J end lost 4 bases, and 9 bases lay between the germline ends. This CDR3 comprises 14 residues. The germline CDR1 and CDR2 sequences are LGHDT and YNNKEL (reference sequence). Here the CDR3 reads CASSQLGGYNEQFF. DNA of the CDR3: TGTGCCAGCAGCCAACTAGGGGGATACAATGAGCAGTTCTTC.

This clone showed up just once. J is TRBJ2-2 and V is TRBV11-2, with D possibly matching TRBD2 (5 bases). Trimming cost V 1 base and J 1 base, with 10 bases left between them. CDR3 size: 16 residues. CDR1 SGHAT and CDR2 FQNNGV come from the germline V gene. This CDR3 is CASSLGGSGNTGELFF. The CDR3 DNA is TGTGCCAGCAGCTTAGGTGGGAGTGGGAACACCGGGGAGCTGTTTTTT.

Details on this clone: Other DNA sequences in the same sample also yield this CDR3. The chain has TRBV4-3 and TRBJ1-2, with D maybe TRBD1 (5 bases). CDR1 is LGHNA, CDR2 YSLEER, per germline. Trimming shortened V by 0 bases and J by 2 bases, and 7 bases separated the two germline ends. CDR3 length equals 14 residues. The CDR3 is CASSQDKGNYGYTF. DNA of the CDR3: TGCGCCAGCAGCCAAGATAAGGGGAACTATGGCTACACCTTC.